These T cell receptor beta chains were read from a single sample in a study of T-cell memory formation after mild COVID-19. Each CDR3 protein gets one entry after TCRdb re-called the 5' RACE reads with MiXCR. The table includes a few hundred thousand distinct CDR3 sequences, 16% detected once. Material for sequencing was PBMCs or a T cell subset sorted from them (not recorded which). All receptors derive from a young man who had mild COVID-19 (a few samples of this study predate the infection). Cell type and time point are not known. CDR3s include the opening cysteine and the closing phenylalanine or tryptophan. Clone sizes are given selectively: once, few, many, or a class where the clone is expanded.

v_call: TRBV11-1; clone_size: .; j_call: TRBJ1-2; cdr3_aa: CASSLAAHDGYTF
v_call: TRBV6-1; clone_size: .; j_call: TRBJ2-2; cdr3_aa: CASRVGELFF
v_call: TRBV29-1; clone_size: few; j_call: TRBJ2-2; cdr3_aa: CSARQGINTGELFF
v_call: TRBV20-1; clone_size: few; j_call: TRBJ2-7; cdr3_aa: CSARDPTGSHEQYF
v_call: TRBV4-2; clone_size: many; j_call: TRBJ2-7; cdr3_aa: CASSQDGGWNEQYF
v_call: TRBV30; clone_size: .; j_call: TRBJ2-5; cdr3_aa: CAWSRGRIQETQYF
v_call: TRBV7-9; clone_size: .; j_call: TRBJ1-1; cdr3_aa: CASSLGGSVNTEAFF
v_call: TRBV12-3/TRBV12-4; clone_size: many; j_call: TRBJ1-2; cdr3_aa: CASSLQGANYGYTF
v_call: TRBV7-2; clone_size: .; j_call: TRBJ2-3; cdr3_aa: CASSPRVAGTDTQYF
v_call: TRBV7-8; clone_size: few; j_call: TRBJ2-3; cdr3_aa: CASTNLGTPGDGVTQYF
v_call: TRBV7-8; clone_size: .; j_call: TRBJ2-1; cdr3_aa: CASSFAAGEQFF
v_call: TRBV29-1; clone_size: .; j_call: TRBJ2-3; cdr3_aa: CSVTGAPSTDTQYF
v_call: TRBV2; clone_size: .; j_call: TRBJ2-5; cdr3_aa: CASKLAGARRETQYF
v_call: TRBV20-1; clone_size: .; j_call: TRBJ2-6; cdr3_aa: CSARGDSGANVLTF
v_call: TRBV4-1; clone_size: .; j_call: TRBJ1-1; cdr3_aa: CASSQEPDRGLTEAFF
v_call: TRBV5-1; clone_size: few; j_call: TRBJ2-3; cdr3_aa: CASTYSGDITDTQYF
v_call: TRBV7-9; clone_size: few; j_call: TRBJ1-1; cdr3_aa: CASSRGTGSTEAFF
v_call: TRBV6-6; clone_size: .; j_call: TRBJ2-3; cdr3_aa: CASKWTGSTDTQYF
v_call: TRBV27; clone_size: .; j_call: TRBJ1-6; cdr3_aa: CASITGFLTPLHF
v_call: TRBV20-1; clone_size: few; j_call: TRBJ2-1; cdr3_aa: CSAPTWLAGQFF
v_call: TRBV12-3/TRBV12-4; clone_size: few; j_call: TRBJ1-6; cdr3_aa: CASKGTFRSPLHF
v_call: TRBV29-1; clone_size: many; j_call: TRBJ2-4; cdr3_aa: CSERTGDIQYF
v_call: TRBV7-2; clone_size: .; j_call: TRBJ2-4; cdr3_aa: CASSLEAGGLGYIQYF
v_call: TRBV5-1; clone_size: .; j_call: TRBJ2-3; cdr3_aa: CASSFSSDTDTQYF
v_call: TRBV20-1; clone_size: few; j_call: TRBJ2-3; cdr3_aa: CSARLGIGTDTQYF
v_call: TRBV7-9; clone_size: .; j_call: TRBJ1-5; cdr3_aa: CASSPTGDNQPQHF
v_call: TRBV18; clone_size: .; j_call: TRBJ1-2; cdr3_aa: CASSPLEGYGYTF
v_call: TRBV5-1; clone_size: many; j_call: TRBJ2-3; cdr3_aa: CASSTADTQYF
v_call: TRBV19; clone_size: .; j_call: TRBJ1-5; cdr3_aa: CASSNPGQGAGNQPQHF
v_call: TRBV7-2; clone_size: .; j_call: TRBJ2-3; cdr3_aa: CASRSTSGGAGTQYF
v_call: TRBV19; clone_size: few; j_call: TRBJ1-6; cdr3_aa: CASRGLALLHF